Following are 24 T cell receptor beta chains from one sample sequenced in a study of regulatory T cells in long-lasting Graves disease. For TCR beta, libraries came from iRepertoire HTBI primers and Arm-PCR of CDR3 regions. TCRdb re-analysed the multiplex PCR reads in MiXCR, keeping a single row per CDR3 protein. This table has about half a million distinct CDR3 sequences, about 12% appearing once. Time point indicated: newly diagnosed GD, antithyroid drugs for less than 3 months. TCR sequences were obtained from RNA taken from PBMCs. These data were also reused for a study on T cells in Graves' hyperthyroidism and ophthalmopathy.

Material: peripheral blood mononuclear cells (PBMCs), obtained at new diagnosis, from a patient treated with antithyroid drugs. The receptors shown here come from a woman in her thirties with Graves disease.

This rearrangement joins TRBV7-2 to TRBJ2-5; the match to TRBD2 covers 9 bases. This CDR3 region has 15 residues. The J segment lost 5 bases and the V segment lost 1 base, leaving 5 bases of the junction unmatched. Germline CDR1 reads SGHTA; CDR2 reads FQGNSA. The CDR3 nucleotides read TGTGCCAGCAGCTTAGAGAGCGGGAGGAGGGAGACCCAGTACTTC. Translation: CASSLESGRRETQYF.

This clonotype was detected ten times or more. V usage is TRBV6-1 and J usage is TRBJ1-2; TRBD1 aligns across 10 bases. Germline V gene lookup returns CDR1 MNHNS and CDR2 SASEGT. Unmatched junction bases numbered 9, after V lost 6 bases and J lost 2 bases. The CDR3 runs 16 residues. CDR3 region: CASRPLRDRGNYGYTF. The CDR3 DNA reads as TGTGCCAGCAGACCCCTCCGGGACAGGGGAAACTATGGCTACACCTTC.

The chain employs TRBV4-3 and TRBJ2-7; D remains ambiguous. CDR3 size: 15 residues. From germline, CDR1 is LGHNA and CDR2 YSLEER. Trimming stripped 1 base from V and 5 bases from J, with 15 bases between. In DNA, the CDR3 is TGCGCCAGCAGCCAAGCCCTTGGGATTATACACGAGCAGTACTTC. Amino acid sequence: CASSQALGIIHEQYF.

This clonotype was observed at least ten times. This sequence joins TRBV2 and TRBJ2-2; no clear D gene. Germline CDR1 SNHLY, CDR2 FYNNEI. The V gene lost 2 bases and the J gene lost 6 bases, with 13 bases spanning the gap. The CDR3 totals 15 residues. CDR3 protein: CASSEMVAAPGELFF. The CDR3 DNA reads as TGTGCCAGCAGTGAAATGGTGGCAGCCCCCGGGGAGCTGTTTTTT.

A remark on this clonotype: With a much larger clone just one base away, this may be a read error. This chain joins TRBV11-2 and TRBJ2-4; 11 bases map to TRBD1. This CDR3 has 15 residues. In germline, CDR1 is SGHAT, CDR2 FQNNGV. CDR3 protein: CANSGQGAGKNIQYF. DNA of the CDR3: TGTGCCAACAGCGGACAGGGGGCAGGCAAAAACATTCAGTACTTC.

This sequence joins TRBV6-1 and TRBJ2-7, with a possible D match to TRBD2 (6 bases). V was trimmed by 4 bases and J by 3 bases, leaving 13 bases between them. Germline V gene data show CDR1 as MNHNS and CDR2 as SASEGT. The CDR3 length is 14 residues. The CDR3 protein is CASSAPGEYYEQYF. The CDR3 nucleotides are TGTGCCAGCAGTGCCCCGGGGGAATACTACGAGCAGTACTTC.

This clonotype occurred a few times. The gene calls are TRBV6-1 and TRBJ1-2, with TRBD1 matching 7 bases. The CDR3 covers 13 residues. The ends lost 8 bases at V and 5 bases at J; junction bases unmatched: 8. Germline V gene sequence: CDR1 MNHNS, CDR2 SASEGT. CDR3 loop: CASGEGAGYGYTF. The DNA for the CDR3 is TGTGCCAGCGGCGAGGGGGCTGGTTATGGCTACACCTTC.

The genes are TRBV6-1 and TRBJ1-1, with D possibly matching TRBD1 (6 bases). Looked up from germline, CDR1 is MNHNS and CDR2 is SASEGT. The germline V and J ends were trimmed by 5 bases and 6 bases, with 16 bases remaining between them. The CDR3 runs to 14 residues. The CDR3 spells CASSRQTGIAEAFF. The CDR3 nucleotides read TGTGCCAGCAGTCGGCAGACAGGTATCGCTGAAGCTTTCTTT.

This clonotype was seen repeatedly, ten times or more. Written as DNA, the CDR3 is TGTGCCACCGGCGGTGGGACAGTGAACACCGGGGAGCTGTTTTTT. It translates to CATGGGTVNTGELFF. The gene calls are TRBV28 and TRBJ2-2, with 7 positions matching TRBD1. The CDR3 totals 15 residues. V gave up 10 bases and J gave up 1 base; unmatched junction bases: 9. Germline V gives CDR1 MDHEN, CDR2 SYDVKM.

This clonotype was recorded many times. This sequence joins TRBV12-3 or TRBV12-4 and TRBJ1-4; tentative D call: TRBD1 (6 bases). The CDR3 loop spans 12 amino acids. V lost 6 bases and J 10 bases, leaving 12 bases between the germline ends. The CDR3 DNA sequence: TGTGCCAGCAGCCCCAGGGGCAGAAAACTGTTTTTT. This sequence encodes CASSPRGRKLFF.

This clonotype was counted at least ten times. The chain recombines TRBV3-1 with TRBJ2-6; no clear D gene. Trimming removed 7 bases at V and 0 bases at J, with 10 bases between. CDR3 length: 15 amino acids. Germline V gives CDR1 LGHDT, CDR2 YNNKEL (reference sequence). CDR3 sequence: CASTPSFSGANVLTF. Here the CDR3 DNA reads TGTGCCAGCACGCCGAGCTTCTCTGGGGCCAACGTCCTGACTTTC.

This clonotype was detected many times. CDR3 DNA: TGCGCCAGCAAAGGGGCAGGGACGAACACTGAAGCTTTCTTT. It specifies CASKGAGTNTEAFF. The chain links TRBV5-1 to TRBJ1-1; TRBD1 is a possible D gene (5 bases). Between the trimmed V and J ends, which lost 6 bases and 1 base, there was a span of 13 bases. Germline lookup yields CDR1 SGHRS and CDR2 YFSETQ. The CDR3 covers 14 residues.

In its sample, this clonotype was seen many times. The CDR3 spells CASSLEAGLYTEAFF. The CDR3 DNA reads TGTGCCAGCAGCTTAGAAGCAGGGTTGTACACTGAAGCTTTCTTT. The V gene is TRBV11-2, the J gene TRBJ1-1; TRBD1 is a possible D gene (5 bases). V lost 0 bases, J lost 3 bases, and 11 bases lay in between. CDR3 length: 15 amino acids. The germline V gene has CDR1 SGHAT and CDR2 FQNNGV.

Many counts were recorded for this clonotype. The CDR3 nucleotides are TGTGCCAGCAGCAGATGGGACGGGATGAACACTGAAGCTTTCTTT. Its protein product is CASSRWDGMNTEAFF. The gene calls are TRBV13 and TRBJ1-1; maybe TRBD1 (5 bases). Trimming left V 5 bases short and J 0 bases short, with 13 bases between. Germline loops: CDR1 PRHDT, CDR2 FYEKMQ (reference sequence). The CDR3 extends over 15 amino acids.

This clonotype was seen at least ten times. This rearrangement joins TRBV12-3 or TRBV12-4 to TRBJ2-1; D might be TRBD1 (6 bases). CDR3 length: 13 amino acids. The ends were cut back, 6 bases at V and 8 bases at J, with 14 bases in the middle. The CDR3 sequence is CASSPFRGYEQFF. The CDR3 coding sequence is TGTGCCAGCAGCCCATTTAGGGGGTATGAGCAGTTCTTC.

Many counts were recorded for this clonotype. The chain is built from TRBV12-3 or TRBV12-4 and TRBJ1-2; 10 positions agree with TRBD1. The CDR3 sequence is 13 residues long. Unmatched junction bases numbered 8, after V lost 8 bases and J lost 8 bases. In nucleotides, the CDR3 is TGTGCCAGCCGAAGACAGGGGGCACGAGGCTACACCTTC. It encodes CASRRQGARGYTF.

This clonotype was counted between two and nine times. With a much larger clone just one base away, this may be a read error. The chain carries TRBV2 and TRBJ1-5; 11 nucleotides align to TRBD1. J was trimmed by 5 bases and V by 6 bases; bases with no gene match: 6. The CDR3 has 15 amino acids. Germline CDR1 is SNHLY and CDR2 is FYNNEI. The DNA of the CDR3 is TGTGCCAGCAGAGTCCCGGGACAGGGGGATCAGCCCCAGCATTTT. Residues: CASRVPGQGDQPQHF.

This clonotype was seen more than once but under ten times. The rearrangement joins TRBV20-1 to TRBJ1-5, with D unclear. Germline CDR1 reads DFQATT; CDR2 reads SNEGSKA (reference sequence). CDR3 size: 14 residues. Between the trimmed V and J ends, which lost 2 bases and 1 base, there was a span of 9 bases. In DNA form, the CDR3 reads TGCAGTGCTAGAAACATCCTAAGCAATCAGCCCCAGCATTTT. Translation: CSARNILSNQPQHF.

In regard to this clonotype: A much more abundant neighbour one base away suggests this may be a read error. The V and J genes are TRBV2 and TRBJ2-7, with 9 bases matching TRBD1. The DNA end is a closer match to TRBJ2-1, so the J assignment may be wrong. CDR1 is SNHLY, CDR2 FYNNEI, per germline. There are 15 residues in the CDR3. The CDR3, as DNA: TGTGCCAGCAGTGTACAGGGGGCTATACCCTACGAGCAGTTCTTC. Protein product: CASSVQGAIPYEQFF.

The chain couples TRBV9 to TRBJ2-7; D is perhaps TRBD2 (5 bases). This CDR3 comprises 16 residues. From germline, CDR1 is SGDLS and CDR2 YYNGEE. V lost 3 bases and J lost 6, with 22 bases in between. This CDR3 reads CASSADPRVAPSEQYF. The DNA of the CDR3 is TGTGCCAGCAGCGCCGACCCCCGGGTAGCGCCCAGCGAGCAGTACTTC.

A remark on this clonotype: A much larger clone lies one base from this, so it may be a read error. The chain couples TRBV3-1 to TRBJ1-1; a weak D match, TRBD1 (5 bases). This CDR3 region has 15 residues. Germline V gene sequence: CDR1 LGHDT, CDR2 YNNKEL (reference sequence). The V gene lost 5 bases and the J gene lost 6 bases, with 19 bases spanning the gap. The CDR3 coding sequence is TGTGCCAGCAGCTACGACCAGGGTTCGGGCGCTGAAGCTTTCTTT. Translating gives CASSYDQGSGAEAFF.

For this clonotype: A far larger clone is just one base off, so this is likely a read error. CDR3 nucleotides: TGTGCCAGCAGCCGACTAGCGGGAGGGCCCTACAATGAGCATTTCTTC. Amino acid sequence: CASSRLAGGPYNEHFF. The chain recombines TRBV11-1 with TRBJ2-4; 14 bases are shared with TRBD2. The CDR3 extends over 16 amino acids. CDR1 and CDR2 from the germline V gene are SGHAT and FQDESV (reference sequence). The full variable domain, rest sourced from reference TRBV11-1 and TRBJ2-4, is EAEVAQSPRYKITEKSQAVAFWCDPISGHATLYWYRQILGQGPELLVQFQDESVVDDSQLPKDRFSAERLKGVDSTLKIQPAELGDSAMYLCASSRLAGGPYNEHFFGAGTRLSVL.

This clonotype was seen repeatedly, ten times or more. The DNA of the CDR3 is TGCAGCGTTGCCGGCGGTGACAATCAGCCCCAGCATTTT. It is translated as CSVAGGDNQPQHF. The chain couples TRBV29-1 to TRBJ1-5; D is uncertain. Looked up from germline, CDR1 is SQVTM and CDR2 is ANQGSEA. CDR3 length equals 13 residues. V was cut by 4 bases and J by 3 bases, with 10 bases left in between.

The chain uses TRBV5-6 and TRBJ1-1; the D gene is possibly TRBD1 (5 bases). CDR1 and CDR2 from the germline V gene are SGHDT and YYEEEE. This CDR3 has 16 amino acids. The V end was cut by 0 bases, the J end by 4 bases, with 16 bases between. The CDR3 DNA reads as TGTGCCAGCAGCTTGGGGGGGGAAGGGTTAAGCACTGAAGCTTTCTTT. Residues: CASSLGGEGLSTEAFF.